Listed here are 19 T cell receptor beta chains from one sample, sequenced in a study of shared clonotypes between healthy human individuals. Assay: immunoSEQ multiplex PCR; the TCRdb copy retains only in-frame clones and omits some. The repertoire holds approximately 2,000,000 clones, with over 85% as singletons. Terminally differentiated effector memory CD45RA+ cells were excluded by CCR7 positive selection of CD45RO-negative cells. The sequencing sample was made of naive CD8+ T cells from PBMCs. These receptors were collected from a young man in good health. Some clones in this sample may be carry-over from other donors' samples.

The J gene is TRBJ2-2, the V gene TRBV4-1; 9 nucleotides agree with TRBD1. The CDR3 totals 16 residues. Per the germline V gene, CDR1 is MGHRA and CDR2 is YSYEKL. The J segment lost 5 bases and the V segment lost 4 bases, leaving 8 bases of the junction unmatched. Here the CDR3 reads CASSPGQGVWTGELFF. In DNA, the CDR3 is TGCGCCAGCAGCCCGGGACAGGGTGTATGGACCGGGGAGCTGTTTTTT.

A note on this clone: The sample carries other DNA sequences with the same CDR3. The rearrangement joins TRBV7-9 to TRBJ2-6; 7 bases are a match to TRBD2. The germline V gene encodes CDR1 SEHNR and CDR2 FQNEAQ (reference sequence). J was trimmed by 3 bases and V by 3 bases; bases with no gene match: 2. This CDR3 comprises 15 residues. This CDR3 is CASSFGGSGANVLTF. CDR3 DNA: TGTGCCAGCAGCTTCGGCGGGAGTGGGGCCAACGTCCTGACTTTC.

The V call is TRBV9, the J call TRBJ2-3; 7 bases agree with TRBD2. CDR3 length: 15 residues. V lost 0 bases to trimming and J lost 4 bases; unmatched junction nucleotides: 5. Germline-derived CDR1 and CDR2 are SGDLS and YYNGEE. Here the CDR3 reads CASSVVGLVADTQYF. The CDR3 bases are TGTGCCAGCAGCGTAGTTGGACTAGTAGCAGATACGCAGTATTTT.

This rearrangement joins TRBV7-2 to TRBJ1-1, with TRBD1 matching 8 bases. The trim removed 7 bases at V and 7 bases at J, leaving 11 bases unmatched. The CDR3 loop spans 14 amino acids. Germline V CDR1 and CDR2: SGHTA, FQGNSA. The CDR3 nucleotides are TGTGCCAGCACCACACCAGGGGGCCCCTATGAAGCTTTCTTT. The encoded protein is CASTTPGGPYEAFF.

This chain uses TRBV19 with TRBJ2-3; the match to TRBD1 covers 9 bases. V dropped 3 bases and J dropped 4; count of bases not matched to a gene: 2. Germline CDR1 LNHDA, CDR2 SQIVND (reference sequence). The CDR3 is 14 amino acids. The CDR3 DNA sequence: TGTGCCAGTAGTATGAGGGACAGGGCAGATACGCAGTATTTT. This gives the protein CASSMRDRADTQYF.

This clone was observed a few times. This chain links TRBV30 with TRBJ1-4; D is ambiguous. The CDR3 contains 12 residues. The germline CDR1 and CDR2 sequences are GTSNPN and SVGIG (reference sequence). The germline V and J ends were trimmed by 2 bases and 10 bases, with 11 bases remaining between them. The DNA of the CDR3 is TGTGCCTGGAGTCCCGACATGGGAAAACTGTTTTTT. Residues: CAWSPDMGKLFF. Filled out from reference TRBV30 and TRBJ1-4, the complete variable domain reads SQTIHQWPATLVQPVGSPLSLECTVEGTSNPNLYWYRQAAGRGLQLLFYSVGIGQISSEVPQNLSASRPQDRQFILSSKKLLLSDSGFYLCAWSPDMGKLFFGSGTQLSVL.

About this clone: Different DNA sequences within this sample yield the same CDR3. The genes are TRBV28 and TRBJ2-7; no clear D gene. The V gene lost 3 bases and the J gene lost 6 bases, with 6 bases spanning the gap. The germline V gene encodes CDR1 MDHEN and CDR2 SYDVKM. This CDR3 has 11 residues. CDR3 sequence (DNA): TGTGCCAGCAGTTTTTGGGGCGAGCAGTACTTC. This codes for CASSFWGEQYF.

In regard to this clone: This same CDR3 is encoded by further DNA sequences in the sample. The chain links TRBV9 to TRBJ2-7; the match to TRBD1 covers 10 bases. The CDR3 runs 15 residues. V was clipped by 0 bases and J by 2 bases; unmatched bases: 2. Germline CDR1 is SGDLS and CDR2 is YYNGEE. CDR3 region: CASSVAGTGAYEQYF. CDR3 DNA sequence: TGTGCCAGCAGCGTAGCCGGGACAGGGGCCTACGAGCAGTACTTC.

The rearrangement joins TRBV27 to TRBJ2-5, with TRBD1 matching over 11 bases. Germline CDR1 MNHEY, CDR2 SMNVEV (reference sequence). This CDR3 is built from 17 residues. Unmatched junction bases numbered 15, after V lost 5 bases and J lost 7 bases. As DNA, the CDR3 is TGTGCCAGCAGTCGGACAGGGGGCGAGTGGAATCGGGGGACCCAGTACTTC. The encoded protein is CASSRTGGEWNRGTQYF.

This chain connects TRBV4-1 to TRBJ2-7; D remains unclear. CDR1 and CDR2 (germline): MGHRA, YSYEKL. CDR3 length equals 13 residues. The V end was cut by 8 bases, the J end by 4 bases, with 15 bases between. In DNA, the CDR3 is TGCGCCAGCTCCCCGGCCGGGTCGTACGAGCAGTACTTC. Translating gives CASSPAGSYEQYF.

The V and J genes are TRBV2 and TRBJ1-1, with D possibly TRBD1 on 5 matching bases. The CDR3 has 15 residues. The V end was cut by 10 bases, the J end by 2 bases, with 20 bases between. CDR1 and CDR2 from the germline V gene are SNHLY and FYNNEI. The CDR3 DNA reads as TGTGCCACCTTACGACCGGCAGGGCAAAACACTGAAGCTTTCTTT. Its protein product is CATLRPAGQNTEAFF.

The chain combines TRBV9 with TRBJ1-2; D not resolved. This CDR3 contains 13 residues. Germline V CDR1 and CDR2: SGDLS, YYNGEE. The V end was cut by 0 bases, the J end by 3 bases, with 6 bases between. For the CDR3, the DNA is TGTGCCAGCAGCGTAGCCCAGTACTATGGCTACACCTTC. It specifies CASSVAQYYGYTF. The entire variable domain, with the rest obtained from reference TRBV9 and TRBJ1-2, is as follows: DSGVTQTPKHLITATGQRVTLRCSPRSGDLSVYWYQQSLDQGLQFLIQYYNGEERAKGNILERFSAQQFPDLHSELNLSSLELGDSALYFCASSVAQYYGYTFGSGTRLTVV.

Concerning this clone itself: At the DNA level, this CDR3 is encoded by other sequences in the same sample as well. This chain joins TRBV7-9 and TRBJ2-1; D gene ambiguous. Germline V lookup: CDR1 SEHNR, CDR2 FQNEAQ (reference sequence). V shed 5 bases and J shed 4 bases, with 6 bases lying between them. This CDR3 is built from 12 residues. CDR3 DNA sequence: TGTGCCAGCAGCCATAGTTACAATGAGCAGTTCTTC. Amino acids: CASSHSYNEQFF.

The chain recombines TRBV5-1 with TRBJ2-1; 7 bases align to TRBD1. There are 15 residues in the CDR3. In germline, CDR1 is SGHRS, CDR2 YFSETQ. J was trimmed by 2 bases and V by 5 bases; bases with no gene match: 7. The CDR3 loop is CASSPGQGAYNEQFF. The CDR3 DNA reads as TGCGCCAGCAGTCCCGGGCAGGGGGCCTACAATGAGCAGTTCTTC.

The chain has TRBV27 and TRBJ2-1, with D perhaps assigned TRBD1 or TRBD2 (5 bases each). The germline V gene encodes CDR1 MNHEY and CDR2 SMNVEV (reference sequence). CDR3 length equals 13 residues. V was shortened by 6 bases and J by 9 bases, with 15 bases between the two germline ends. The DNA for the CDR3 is TGTGCCAGCAGCGACGGGACGGGGCGTGAGCAGTTCTTC. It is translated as CASSDGTGREQFF.

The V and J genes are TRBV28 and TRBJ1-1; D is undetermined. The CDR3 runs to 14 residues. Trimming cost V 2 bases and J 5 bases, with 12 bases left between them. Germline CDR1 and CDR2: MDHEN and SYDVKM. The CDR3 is CASSLHNKDTEAFF. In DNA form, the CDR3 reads TGTGCCAGCAGTTTACACAACAAGGATACTGAAGCTTTCTTT.

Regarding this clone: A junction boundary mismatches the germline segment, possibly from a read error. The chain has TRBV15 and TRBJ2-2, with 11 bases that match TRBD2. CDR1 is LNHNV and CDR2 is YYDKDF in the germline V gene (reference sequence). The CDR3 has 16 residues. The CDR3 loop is CATSSGLAGNTGELFF. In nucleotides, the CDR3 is TGTGCTACCAGCAGCGGACTAGCGGGGAACACCGGGGAGCTGTTTTTT.

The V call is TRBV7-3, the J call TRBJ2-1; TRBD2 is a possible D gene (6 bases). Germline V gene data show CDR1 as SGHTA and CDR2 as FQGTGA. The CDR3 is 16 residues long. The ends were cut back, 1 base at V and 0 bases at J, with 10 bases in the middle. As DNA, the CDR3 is TGTGCCAGCAGCTTAAGGACTAACCCCTCCTACAATGAGCAGTTCTTC. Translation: CASSLRTNPSYNEQFF.

The DNA of the CDR3 is TGCGCCAGCAGCCCGAAGACAGGGCCGAACACTGAAGCTTTCTTT. Translation: CASSPKTGPNTEAFF. V is TRBV5-1 and J is TRBJ1-1; 7 nucleotides align to TRBD1. The ends lost 4 bases at V and 1 base at J; junction bases unmatched: 7. The CDR3 is 15 amino acids. The germline gives CDR1 SGHRS, CDR2 YFSETQ.